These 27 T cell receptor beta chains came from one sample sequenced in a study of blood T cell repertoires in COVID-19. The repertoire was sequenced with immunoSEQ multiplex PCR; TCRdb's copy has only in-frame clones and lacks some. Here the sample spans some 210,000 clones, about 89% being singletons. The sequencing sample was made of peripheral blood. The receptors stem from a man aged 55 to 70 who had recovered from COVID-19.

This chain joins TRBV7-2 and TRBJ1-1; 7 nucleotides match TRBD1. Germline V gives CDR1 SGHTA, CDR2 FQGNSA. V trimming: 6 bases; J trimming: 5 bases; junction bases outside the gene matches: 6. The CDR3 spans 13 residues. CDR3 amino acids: CASSWAGGTEAFF. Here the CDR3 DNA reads TGTGCCAGCAGTTGGGCAGGGGGTACTGAAGCTTTCTTT.

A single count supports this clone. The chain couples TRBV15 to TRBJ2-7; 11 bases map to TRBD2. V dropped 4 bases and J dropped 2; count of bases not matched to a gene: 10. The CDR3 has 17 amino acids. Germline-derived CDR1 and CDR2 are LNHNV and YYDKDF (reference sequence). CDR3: CATSTSQGLAATYEQYF. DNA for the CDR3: TGTGCCACCAGCACTTCCCAGGGACTAGCGGCCACCTACGAGCAGTACTTC.

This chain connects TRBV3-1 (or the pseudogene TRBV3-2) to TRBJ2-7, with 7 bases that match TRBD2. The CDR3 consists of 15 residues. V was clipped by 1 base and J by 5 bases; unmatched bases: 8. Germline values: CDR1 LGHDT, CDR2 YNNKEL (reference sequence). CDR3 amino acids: CASSQAGGSMHEQYF. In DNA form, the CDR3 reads TGTGCCAGCAGCCAAGCCGGCGGGAGTATGCACGAGCAGTACTTC.

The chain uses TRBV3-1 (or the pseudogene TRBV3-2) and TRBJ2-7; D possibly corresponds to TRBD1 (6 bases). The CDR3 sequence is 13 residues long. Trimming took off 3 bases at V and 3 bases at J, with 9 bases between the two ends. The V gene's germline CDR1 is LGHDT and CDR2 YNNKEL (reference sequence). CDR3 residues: CASSQQGRYEQYF. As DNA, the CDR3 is TGTGCCAGCAGCCAGCAGGGGCGCTACGAGCAGTACTTC.

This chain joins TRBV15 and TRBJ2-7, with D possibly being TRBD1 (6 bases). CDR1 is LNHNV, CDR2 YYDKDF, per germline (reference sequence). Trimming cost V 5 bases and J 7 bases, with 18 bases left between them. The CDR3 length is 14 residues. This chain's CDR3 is CATSGRRQAEEQYF. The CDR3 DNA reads TGTGCCACCAGCGGACGACGACAGGCAGAAGAGCAGTACTTC.

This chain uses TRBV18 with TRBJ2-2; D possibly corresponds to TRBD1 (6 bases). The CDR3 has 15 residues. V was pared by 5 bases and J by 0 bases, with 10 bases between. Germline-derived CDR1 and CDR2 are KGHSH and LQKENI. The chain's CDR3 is CASSTGLANTGELFF. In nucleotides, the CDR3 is TGTGCCAGCTCAACAGGGTTAGCGAACACCGGGGAGCTGTTTTTT.

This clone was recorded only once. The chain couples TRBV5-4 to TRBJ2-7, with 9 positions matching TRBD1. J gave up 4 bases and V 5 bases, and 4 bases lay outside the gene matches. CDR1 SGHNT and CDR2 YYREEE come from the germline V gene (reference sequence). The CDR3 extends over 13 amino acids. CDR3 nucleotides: TGTGCCAGCAGGCTCGGACAGGGGTACGAGCAGTACTTC. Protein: CASRLGQGYEQYF.

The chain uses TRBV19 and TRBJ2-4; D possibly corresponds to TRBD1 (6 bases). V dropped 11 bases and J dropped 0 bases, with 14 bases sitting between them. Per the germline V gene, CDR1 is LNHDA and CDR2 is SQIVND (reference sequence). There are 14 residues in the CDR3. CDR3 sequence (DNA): TGTGCCGCCCGGGACACCGGAGCCAAAAACATTCAGTACTTC. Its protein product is CAARDTGAKNIQYF.

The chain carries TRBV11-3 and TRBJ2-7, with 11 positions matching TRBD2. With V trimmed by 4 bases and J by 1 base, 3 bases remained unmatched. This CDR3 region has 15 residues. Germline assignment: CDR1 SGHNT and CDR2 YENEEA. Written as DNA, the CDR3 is TGTGCCAGCAGCTCCACTAGCGGGAGTTCCTACGAGCAGTACTTC. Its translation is CASSSTSGSSYEQYF.

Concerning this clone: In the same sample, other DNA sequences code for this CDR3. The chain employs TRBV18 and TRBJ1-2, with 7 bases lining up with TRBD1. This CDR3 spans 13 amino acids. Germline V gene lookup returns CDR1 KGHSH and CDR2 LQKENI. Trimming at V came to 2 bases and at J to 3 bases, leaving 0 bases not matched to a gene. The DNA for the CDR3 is TGTGCCAGCTCACCAGGGACAGACTATGGCTACACCTTC. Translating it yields CASSPGTDYGYTF.

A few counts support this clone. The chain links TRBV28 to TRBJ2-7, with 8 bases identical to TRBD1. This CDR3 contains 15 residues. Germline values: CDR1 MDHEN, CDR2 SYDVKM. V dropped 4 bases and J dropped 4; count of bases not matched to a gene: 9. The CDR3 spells CASSSQDRARYEQYF. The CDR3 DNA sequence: TGTGCCAGCAGTTCCCAGGACAGGGCCAGGTACGAGCAGTACTTC.

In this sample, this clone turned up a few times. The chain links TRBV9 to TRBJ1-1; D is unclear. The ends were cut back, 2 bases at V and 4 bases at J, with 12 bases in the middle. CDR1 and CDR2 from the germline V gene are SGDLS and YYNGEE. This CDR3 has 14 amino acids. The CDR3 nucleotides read TGTGCCAGCAGCGTGGAGCCCACGGGCACTGAAGCTTTCTTT. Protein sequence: CASSVEPTGTEAFF.

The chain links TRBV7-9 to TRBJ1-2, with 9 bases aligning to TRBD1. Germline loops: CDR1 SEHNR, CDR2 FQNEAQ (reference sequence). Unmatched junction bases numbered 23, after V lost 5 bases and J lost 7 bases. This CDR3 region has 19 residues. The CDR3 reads CASSPGPRATGGVPGGYTF. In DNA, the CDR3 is TGTGCCAGCAGCCCCGGCCCCCGGGCGACAGGGGGAGTCCCCGGTGGCTACACCTTC.

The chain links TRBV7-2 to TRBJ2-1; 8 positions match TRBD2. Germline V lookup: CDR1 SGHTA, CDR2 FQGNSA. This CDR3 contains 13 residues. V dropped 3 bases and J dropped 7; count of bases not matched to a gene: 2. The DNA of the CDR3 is TGTGCCAGCAGCTTGACTAGCGCAAATGAGCAGTTCTTC. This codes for CASSLTSANEQFF.

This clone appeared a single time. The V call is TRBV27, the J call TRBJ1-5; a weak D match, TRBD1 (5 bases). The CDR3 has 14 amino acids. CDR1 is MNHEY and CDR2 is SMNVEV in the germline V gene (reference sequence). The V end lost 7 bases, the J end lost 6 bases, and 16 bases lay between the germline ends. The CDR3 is CASNRGGSGQPQHF. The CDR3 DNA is TGTGCCAGCAATCGTGGGGGGTCAGGTCAGCCCCAGCATTTT.

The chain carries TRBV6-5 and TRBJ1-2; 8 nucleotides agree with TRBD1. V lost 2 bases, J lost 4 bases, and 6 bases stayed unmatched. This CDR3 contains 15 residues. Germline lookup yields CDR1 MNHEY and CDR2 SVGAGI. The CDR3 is CASSYQDRGFYGYTF. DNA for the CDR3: TGTGCCAGCAGTTACCAAGACAGGGGATTCTATGGCTACACCTTC.

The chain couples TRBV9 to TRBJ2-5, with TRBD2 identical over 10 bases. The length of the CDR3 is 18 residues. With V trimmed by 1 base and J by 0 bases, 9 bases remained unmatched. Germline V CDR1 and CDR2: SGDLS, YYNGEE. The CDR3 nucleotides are TGTGCCAGCAGCGTATCGATAGCGGGGGGAAGTTACCAAGAGACCCAGTACTTC. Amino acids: CASSVSIAGGSYQETQYF.

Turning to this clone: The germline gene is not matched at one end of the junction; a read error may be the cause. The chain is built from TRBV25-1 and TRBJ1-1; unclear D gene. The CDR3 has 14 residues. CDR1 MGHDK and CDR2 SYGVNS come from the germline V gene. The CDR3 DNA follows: TGTGCAAGCAGTTTCCAGGATATGAACACTGAAGCTTTCTTT. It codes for CASSFQDMNTEAFF.

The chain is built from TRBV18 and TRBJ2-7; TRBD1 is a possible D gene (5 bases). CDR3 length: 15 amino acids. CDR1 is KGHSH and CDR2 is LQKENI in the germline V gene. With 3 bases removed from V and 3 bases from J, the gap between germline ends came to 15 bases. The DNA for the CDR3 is TGTGCCAGCTCACCCGGTACAACAGGTCGCTACGAGCAGTACTTC. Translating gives CASSPGTTGRYEQYF.

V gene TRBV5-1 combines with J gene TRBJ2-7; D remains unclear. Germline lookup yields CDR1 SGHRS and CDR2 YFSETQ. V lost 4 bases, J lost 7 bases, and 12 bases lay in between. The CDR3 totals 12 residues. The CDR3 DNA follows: TGCGCCAGCAGCGACTCGTATGGGGAGCAGTACTTC. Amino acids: CASSDSYGEQYF.

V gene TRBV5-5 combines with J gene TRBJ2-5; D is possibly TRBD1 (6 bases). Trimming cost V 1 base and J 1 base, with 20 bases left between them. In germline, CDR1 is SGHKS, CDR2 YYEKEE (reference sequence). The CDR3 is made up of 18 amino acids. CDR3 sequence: CASSLSRVGGIRQETQYF. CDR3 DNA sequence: TGTGCCAGCAGCTTGAGTAGGGTAGGGGGAATTCGCCAAGAGACCCAGTACTTC.

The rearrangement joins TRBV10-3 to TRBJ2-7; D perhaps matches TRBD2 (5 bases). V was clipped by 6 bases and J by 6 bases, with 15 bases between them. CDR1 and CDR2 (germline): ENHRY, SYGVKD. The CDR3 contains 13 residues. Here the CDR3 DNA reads TGTGCCATCAGCGGGGAACCGAGAGGCGAGCAGTACTTC. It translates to CAISGEPRGEQYF.

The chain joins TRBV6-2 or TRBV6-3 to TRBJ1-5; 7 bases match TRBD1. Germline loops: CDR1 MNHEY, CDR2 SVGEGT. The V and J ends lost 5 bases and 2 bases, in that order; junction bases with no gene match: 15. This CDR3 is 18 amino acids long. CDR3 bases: TGTGCCAGCAGTGGCGCCTTCCTTGGGACAGTTGGCAATCAGCCCCAGCATTTT. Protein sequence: CASSGAFLGTVGNQPQHF.

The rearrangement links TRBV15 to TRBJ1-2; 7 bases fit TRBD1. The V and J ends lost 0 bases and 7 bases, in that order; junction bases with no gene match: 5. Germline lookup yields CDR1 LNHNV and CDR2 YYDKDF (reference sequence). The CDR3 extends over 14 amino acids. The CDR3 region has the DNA TGTGCCACCAGCAGAGAGAAGGGGGCGTTTGGCTACACCTTC. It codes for CATSREKGAFGYTF.

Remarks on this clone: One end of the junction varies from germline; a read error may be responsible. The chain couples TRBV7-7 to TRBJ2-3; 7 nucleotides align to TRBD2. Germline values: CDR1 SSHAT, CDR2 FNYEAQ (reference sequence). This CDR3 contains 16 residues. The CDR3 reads CASSLGVAGPGDTQYF. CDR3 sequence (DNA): TGTGCTAGCAGCTTAGGGGTAGCGGGTCCGGGAGATACGCAGTATTTT.

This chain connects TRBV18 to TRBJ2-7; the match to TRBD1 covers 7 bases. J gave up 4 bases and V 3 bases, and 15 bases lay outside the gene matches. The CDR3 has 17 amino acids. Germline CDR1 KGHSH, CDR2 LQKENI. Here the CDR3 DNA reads TGTGCCAGCTCACCTCCCCTGACAGGGTCGGTTGGATACGAGCAGTACTTC. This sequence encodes CASSPPLTGSVGYEQYF. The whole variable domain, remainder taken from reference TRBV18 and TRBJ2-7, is NAGVMQNPRHLVRRRGQEARLRCSPMKGHSHVYWYRQLPEEGLKFMVYLQKENIIDESGMPKERFSAEFPKEGPSILRIQQVVRGDSAAYFCASSPPLTGSVGYEQYFGPGTRLTVT.

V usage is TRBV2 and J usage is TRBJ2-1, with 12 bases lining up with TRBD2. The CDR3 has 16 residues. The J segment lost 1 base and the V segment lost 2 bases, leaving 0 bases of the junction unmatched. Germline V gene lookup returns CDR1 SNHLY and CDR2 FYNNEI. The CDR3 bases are TGTGCCAGCAGTGAACTAGCGGGAGGGTCCTACAATGAGCAGTTCTTC. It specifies CASSELAGGSYNEQFF.